The rows below give T cell receptor beta chains drawn from one sample of a study of Ad26.COV2.S vaccination and SARS-CoV-2 variants. Sequencing was performed with immunoSEQ multiplex PCR; in TCRdb, only in-frame clones are kept and a portion is missing. The table includes around 320,000 clones, roughly 87% detected once. Material: peripheral blood, obtained in a trial of Ad26.COV2.S vaccine versus placebo. All receptors derive from a person between 18 and 65 years old who received the Ad26.COV2.S COVID-19 vaccine or a placebo. Both conserved end residues are part of each CDR3. D genes are given only for firm matches. Some rows mark clone size as missing; the rest say once, few, many or name a class of expanded clone.

V	size	D	J	CDR3	DNA
TRBV6-5	-	-	TRBJ1-6	CASSLGVGNSPLHF	TGTGCCAGCAGTTTGGGGGTAGGTAATTCACCCCTCCACTTT
TRBV6-5	few	-	TRBJ1-1	CASSPLRNTEAFF	TGTGCCAGCAGCCCCCTGAGGAACACTGAAGCTTTCTTT
TRBV6-6	-	TRBD1	TRBJ2-7	CASSFSGQGYEQYF	TGTGCCAGCAGTTTCTCGGGACAGGGGTACGAGCAGTACTTC
TRBV30	-	-	TRBJ1-5	CAWSAGEGGQPQHF	TGTGCCTGGAGTGCCGGGGAGGGGGGGCAGCCCCAGCATTTT
TRBV13	-	-	TRBJ1-1	CASSLVLDDTEAFF	TGTGCCAGCAGCTTAGTATTAGACGACACTGAAGCTTTCTTT
TRBV6-5	-	-	TRBJ1-1	CAIVDPNTEAFF	TGTGCCATCGTTGACCCGAACACTGAAGCTTTCTTT
TRBV7-2	-	-	TRBJ1-5	CASSLEGPVSNQPQHF	TGTGCCAGCAGCTTAGAAGGGCCAGTTAGCAATCAGCCCCAGCATTTT
TRBV4-2	-	-	TRBJ1-1	CASNPEHGGRGTEAFF	TGTGCCAGCAATCCCGAACATGGGGGCCGGGGGACTGAAGCTTTCTTT
TRBV11-2	-	-	TRBJ2-7	CASSLDGYGNYEQYF	TGTGCCAGCAGCTTAGACGGCTATGGGAACTACGAGCAGTACTTC
TRBV27	-	-	TRBJ1-6	CASRWTDNSPLHF	TGTGCCAGCAGGTGGACAGATAATTCACCCCTCCACTTT
TRBV7-3	-	-	TRBJ2-5	CASSLWAGVETQYF	TGTGCCAGCAGCTTATGGGCCGGGGTGGAGACCCAGTACTTC
TRBV19	once	-	TRBJ1-1	CASSTRRKRAFF	TGTGCCAGTAGTACGCGGAGAAAAAGGGCTTTCTTT
TRBV7-9	-	-	TRBJ2-6	CASSLGSGFGDSGANVLTF	TGTGCCAGCAGCTTAGGATCGGGGTTTGGGGACTCTGGGGCCAACGTCCTGACTTTC
TRBV27	-	-	TRBJ2-7	CASSLSGGFSYEQYF	TGTGCCAGCAGTTTATCAGGGGGATTTTCCTACGAGCAGTACTTC
TRBV19	-	-	TRBJ1-4	CASKTGFATNEKLFF	TGTGCCAGTAAGACAGGATTTGCAACTAATGAAAAACTGTTTTTT
TRBV5-1	-	-	TRBJ1-1	CASGLQGQENTEAFF	TGCGCCAGCGGGCTACAGGGTCAGGAAAACACTGAAGCTTTCTTT
TRBV5-1	-	-	TRBJ2-3	CASSLEIDTQYF	TGCGCCAGCAGCTTGGAAATAGATACGCAGTATTTT
TRBV7-8	-	TRBD1	TRBJ1-6	CASSPTGTGGSYNSPLHF	TGTGCCAGCAGCCCCACCGGGACAGGGGGCTCGTATAATTCACCCCTCCACTTT
TRBV19	-	TRBD2	TRBJ2-1	CASSIAGGRYEQFF	TGTGCCAGTAGTATAGCGGGGGGGCGGTATGAGCAGTTCTTC
TRBV11-3	-	-	TRBJ2-1	CASSLVGVVNEQFF	TGTGCCAGCAGCTTAGTAGGGGTCGTTAATGAGCAGTTCTTC
TRBV5-1	few	TRBD1	TRBJ1-4	CASSAPGQPNEKLFF	TGCGCCAGCAGCGCACCGGGACAGCCTAATGAAAAACTGTTTTTT
TRBV19	-	TRBD1	TRBJ2-5	CASSTDRGQETQYF	TGTGCCAGTAGCACTGACAGGGGTCAAGAGACCCAGTACTTC
TRBV7-9	-	-	TRBJ1-1	CASSLINTEAFF	TGTGCCAGCAGCTTAATTAACACTGAAGCTTTCTTT
TRBV10-2	-	-	TRBJ2-3	CASSIGTDTQYF	TGCGCCAGCAGTATAGGCACAGATACGCAGTATTTT
TRBV7-3	once	-	TRBJ2-1	CASSLKRTVYNEQFF	TGTGCCAGCAGCTTAAAAAGGACAGTCTACAATGAGCAGTTCTTC
TRBV7-9	-	-	TRBJ2-3	CASSSQGIDFRPDTQYF	TGTGCCAGCAGCTCTCAAGGTATCGATTTTCGTCCAGATACGCAGTATTTT
TRBV30	-	-	TRBJ2-2	CAWTYRVGLSLTGELFF	TGTGCCTGGACCTACAGGGTCGGGTTATCCCTTACCGGGGAGCTGTTTTTT
TRBV6-5	-	TRBD1	TRBJ2-7	CATETDRGDKQYF	TGTGCCACCGAGACGGACAGGGGGGACAAGCAGTACTTC
TRBV10-3	once	-	TRBJ2-1	CAISERTNNEQFF	TGTGCCATCAGTGAACGGACAAACAATGAGCAGTTCTTC
TRBV15	few	-	TRBJ1-5	CATQPRRDQPQHF	TGTGCCACCCAGCCGCGGCGCGATCAGCCCCAGCATTTT
TRBV27	-	-	TRBJ2-2	CASSFESGELFF	TGTGCCAGCAGTTTCGAATCCGGGGAGCTGTTTTTT
TRBV3-1/TRBV3-2	-	-	TRBJ2-5	CASSQERGETQYF	TGTGCCAGCAGCCAAGAACGGGGGGAGACCCAGTACTTC
TRBV3-1/TRBV3-2	-	-	TRBJ2-5	CASSHNRDLLRETQYF	TGTGCCAGCAGCCATAACCGGGACCTATTACGAGAGACCCAGTACTTC
TRBV7-9	-	-	TRBJ1-2	CASSLGQYYGYTF	TGTGCCAGCAGCTTAGGACAGTACTATGGCTACACCTTC
TRBV19	few	-	TRBJ1-2	CASSHGRGDGYTF	TGTGCCAGTAGTCATGGCAGGGGAGATGGCTACACCTTC
TRBV9	-	-	TRBJ1-2	CASSLGDNYGYTF	TGTGCCAGCAGCTTAGGGGATAACTATGGCTACACCTTC
TRBV4-1	-	-	TRBJ2-1	CASSQAGLSYNEQFF	TGCGCCAGCAGCCAAGCGGGTTTAAGTTACAATGAGCAGTTCTTC
TRBV5-4	-	-	TRBJ1-2	CASSLESTRGIYGYTF	TGTGCCAGCAGCTTGGAAAGTACGAGGGGCATCTATGGCTACACCTTC
TRBV24-1	-	TRBD1	TRBJ1-2	CATNRTGEYGYTF	TGTGCCACCAATCGGACAGGGGAATATGGCTACACCTTC
TRBV16	-	-	TRBJ1-1	CASSQSEGPGTEAFF	TGTGCCAGCAGCCAATCTGAGGGGCCGGGGACTGAAGCTTTCTTT
TRBV7-2	-	-	TRBJ1-6	CASSPSSYNSPLHF	TGTGCCAGCAGCCCGAGCTCCTATAATTCACCCCTCCACTTT
TRBV3-1/TRBV3-2	-	-	TRBJ2-4	CASSPLGAKNIQYF	TGTGCCAGCAGCCCCCTTGGGGCCAAAAACATTCAGTACTTC
TRBV27	-	TRBD1	TRBJ2-7	CASSWTGFGVYEQYF	TGTGCCAGCAGCTGGACAGGGTTCGGAGTCTACGAGCAGTACTTC
TRBV9	few	TRBD2	TRBJ2-2	CASSVGGGNTGELFF	TGTGCCAGCAGCGTAGGCGGGGGGAACACCGGGGAGCTGTTTTTT
TRBV3-1/TRBV3-2	-	TRBD1	TRBJ2-7	CASSLGQGSLDEQYF	TGTGCCAGCAGCCTAGGACAGGGCTCCCTGGACGAGCAGTACTTC
TRBV9	-	-	TRBJ2-3	CASSLHLFDTDTQYF	TGTGCCAGCAGCCTTCATCTCTTCGACACAGATACGCAGTATTTT
TRBV7-2	-	-	TRBJ1-4	CASSGGGEKLFF	TGTGCCAGCAGTGGGGGGGGTGAAAAACTGTTTTTT
TRBV2	once	-	TRBJ2-2	CASRDSSTGELFF	TGTGCCAGCAGGGACAGTAGCACCGGGGAGCTGTTTTTT
TRBV7-6	-	-	TRBJ1-1	CASSTTGNTEAFF	TGTGCCAGCAGCACGACAGGGAACACTGAAGCTTTCTTT
TRBV4-2	-	-	TRBJ2-7	CASSPPGVSYEQYF	TGTGCCAGCAGCCCCCCAGGCGTCTCCTACGAGCAGTACTTC
TRBV6-5	-	-	TRBJ1-1	CASSYGNGGNTEAFF	TGTGCCAGCAGTTACGGGAACGGGGGGAACACTGAAGCTTTCTTT
TRBV10-2	-	TRBD2	TRBJ2-1	CASSGTSADNEQFF	TGCGCCAGCAGTGGGACTAGCGCTGACAATGAGCAGTTCTTC
TRBV27	-	-	TRBJ2-7	CASSKEPPSSYEQYF	TGTGCCAGCAGTAAGGAGCCTCCGTCATCCTACGAGCAGTACTTC
TRBV3-1/TRBV3-2	-	-	TRBJ2-5	CASSPRGGETQYF	TGTGCCAGCAGCCCGAGGGGGGGCGAGACCCAGTACTTC
TRBV11-2	-	TRBD1	TRBJ2-1	CASSPGDSYNEQFF	TGTGCCAGCAGCCCCGGGGACAGTTACAATGAGCAGTTCTTC
TRBV7-6	-	TRBD1	TRBJ1-5	CASSPGQGASNQPQHF	TGTGCCAGCAGCCCGGGACAGGGGGCTAGCAATCAGCCCCAGCATTTT
TRBV2	once	-	TRBJ2-7	CASSAIGQGRYF	TGTGCCAGCAGTGCGATAGGGCAGGGCAGGTACTTC
TRBV7-8	-	-	TRBJ1-2	CASSRGEVGYTF	TGTGCCAGCAGCCGGGGGGAAGTCGGCTACACCTTC
TRBV12-5	-	TRBD1	TRBJ2-5	CASGEGQGMNGGETQYF	TGTGCTAGTGGTGAGGGACAGGGAATGAACGGGGGAGAGACCCAGTACTTC